This entry is about one TCR beta chain. What it recognizes is unknown. These data belong to a study of shared clonotypes between healthy human individuals. General observations from the study: It was observed that 5% to 6.5% of naive CD4 clonotypes were shared across a few donors.

Assay execution took place at the deep level. Splitting of each subset's genomic DNA was done evenly across several immunoSEQ plates. Here immunoSEQ multiplex PCR was the method, and the copy in TCRdb shows in-frame clones only, minus some. Of 2 million to 3 million clones in the sample, roughly 93% were seen once. Adults of Caucasian background living in Nashville, Tennessee made up all donors. This TCR was sampled from a young man in good health. Some clones in this sample may be carry-over from other donors' samples. Sequencing input: naive CD4+ T cells from PBMCs. Subset described: CD45RA+ positively selected.

The CDR3 here is CATSRDSGSGGPYEQYF. The CDR3 nucleotides are TGTGCCACCAGCAGAGATTCGGGTAGCGGGGGGCCCTACGAGCAGTACTTC. This chain links TRBV15 with TRBJ2-7; TRBD2 agrees at 10 bases. J was trimmed by 2 bases and V by 0 bases; bases with no gene match: 7. CDR1 and CDR2 (germline): LNHNV, YYDKDF (reference sequence). The CDR3 length is 17 residues.